This T cell receptor (beta chain) was obtained from a study of molecular identifiers for immune sequencing clone quantification. Study results and limitations: Jurkat TCR RNA spiked in from one cell reportedly remained identifiable amid one million naive cells. Sharing of a barcode by identical TCR molecules could cause highly expanded clone sizes to be underestimated. Clones of above 20 RNA copies carried over 97% of effector molecules; in naive cells they carried under 1%.

TCRdb re-called the PCR reads through MiXCR, storing one row per CDR3 protein. The data hold about 630,000 distinct CDR3 sequences, with 25% observed a single time. Per the germline V gene, CDR1 is LNHDA and CDR2 is SQIVND (reference sequence). The CDR3 totals 15 residues. As concerns this clonotype: Antigen specificity is unknown. A much larger clonotype is one base distant, so this may be a read error.

Naive CD8 libraries used roughly 18,000 to 1,000,000 sorted cells and 10%, 30% or 50% RNA. The sample comprised naive CD8+ T cells from blood, with Jurkat cell RNA spiked in. This sample's subset: FACS-sorted CD8+CD4-CCR7+CD45RA+ naive T cells. The chain recombines TRBV19 with TRBJ1-5; D gene ambiguous. The clonotype was recovered from a human donor in good health. Some libraries in this study had Jurkat cell RNA spiked in. The chain's CDR3 is CAGSSDTYSNQPQHF. In nucleotides, the CDR3 is TGTGCCGGTAGTAGCGACACATATAGCAATCAGCCCCAGCATTTT.